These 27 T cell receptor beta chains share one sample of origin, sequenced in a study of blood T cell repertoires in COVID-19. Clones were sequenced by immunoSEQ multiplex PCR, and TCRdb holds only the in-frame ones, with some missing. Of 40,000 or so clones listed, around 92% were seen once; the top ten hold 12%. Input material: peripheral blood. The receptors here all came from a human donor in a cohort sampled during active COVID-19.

As DNA, the CDR3 is TGTGCCAGCAGCTGGGCGTATCAAGAGACCCAGTACTTC. Its protein is CASSWAYQETQYF. The chain is built from TRBV5-4 and TRBJ2-5; D unresolved. Germline CDR1 is SGHNT and CDR2 is YYREEE (reference sequence). The CDR3 is made up of 13 amino acids. Deletions cut 3 bases from V and 2 bases from J, with 8 bases between.

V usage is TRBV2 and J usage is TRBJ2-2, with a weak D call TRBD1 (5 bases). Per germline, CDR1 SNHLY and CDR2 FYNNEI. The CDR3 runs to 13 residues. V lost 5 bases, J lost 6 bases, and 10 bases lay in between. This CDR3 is CASSRQLSGELFF. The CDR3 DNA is TGTGCCAGCAGTCGACAGCTCTCCGGGGAGCTGTTTTTT.

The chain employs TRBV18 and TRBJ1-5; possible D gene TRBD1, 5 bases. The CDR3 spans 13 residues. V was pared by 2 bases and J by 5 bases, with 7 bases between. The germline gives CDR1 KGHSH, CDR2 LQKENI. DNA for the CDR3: TGTGCCAGCTCACCAGGGGGGTATCAGCCCCAGCATTTT. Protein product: CASSPGGYQPQHF.

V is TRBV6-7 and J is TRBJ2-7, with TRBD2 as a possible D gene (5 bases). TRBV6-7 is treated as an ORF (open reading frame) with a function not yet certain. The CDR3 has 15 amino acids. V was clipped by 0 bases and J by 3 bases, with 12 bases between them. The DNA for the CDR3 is TGTGCCAGCAGTTACTCGACTCCGGGGAACTACGAGCAGTACTTC. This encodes CASSYSTPGNYEQYF.

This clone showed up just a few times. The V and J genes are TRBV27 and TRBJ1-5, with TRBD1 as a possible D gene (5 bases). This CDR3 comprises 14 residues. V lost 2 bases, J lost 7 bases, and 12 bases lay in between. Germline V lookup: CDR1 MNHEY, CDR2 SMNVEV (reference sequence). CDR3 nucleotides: TGTGCCAGCAGTTTAAGGCCGGAGGGGCAGCCCCAGCATTTT. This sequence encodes CASSLRPEGQPQHF.

The CDR3 coding sequence is TGTGCCAGCAGTTCCTGGAGGTACGAGCAGTACTTC. This translates into CASSSWRYEQYF. This chain links TRBV12-3 or TRBV12-4 with TRBJ2-7, with D perhaps TRBD2 (5 bases). This CDR3 region has 12 residues. Trimming shortened V by 4 bases and J by 4 bases, and 8 bases separated the two germline ends.

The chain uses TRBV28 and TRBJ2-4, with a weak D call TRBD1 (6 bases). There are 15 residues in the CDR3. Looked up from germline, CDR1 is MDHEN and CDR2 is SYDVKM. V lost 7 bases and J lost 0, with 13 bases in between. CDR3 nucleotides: TGTGCCAGCAACGTCAGGGGCCCAGCCAAAAACATTCAGTACTTC. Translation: CASNVRGPAKNIQYF.

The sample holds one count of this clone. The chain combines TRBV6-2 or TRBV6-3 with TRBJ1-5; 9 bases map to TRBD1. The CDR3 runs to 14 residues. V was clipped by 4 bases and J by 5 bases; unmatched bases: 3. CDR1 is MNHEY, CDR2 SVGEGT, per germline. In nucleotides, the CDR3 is TGTGCCAGCAGTTCTGGGACAGGGCATCAGCCCCAGCATTTT. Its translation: CASSSGTGHQPQHF.

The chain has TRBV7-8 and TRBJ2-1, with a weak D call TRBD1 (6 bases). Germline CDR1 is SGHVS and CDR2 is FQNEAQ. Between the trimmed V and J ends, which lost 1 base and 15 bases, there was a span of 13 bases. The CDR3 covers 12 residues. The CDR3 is CASSLERGKGFF. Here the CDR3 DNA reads TGTGCCAGCAGCTTAGAGAGGGGGAAAGGGTTCTTC.

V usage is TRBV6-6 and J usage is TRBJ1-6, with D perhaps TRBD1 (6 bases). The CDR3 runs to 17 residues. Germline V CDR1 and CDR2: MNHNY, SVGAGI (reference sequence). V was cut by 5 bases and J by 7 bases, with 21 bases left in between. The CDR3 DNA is TGTGCCAGCAGTCCTAGTCCCCCACAGGGCTTCAATTCACCCCTCCACTTT. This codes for CASSPSPPQGFNSPLHF.

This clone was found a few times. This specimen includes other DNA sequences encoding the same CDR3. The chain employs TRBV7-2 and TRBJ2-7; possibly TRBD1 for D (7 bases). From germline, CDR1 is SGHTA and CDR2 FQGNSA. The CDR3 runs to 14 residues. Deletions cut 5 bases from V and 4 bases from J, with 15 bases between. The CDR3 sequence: CASSNQGGGYEQYF. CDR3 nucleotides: TGTGCCAGCAGCAACCAGGGGGGAGGATACGAGCAGTACTTC.

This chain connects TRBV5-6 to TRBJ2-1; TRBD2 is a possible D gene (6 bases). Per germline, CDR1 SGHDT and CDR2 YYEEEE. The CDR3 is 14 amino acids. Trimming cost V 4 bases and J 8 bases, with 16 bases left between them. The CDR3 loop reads CASSNDRGFHEQFF. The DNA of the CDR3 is TGTGCCAGCAGCAATGACCGGGGGTTCCATGAGCAGTTCTTC. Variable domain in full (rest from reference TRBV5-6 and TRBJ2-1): DAGVTQSPTHLIKTRGQQVTLRCSPKSGHDTVSWYQQALGQGPQFIFQYYEEEERQRGNFPDRFSGHQFPNYSSELNVNALLLGDSALYLCASSNDRGFHEQFFGPGTRLTVL.

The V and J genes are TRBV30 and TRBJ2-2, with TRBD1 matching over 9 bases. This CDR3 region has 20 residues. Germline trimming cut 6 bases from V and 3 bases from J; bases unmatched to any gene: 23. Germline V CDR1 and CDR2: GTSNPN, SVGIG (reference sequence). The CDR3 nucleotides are TGTGCCTGCAAGGTGGGGAAACAGGGGGCCATTCTTCGTCACACCGGGGAGCTGTTTTTT. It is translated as CACKVGKQGAILRHTGELFF.

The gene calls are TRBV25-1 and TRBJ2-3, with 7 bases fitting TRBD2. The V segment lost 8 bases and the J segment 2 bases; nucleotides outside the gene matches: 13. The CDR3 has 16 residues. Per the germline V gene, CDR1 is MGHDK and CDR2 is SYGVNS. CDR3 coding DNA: TGTGCCAGCGCTCATAGGCTAGCGGACACCACAGATACGCAGTATTTT. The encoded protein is CASAHRLADTTDTQYF.

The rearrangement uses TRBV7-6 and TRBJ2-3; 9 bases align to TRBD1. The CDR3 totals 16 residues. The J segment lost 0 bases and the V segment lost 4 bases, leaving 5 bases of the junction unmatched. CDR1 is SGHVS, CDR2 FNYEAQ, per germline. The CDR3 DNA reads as TGTGCCAGCAGCTCTACAGGGGGCAGGAGCACAGATACGCAGTATTTT. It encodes CASSSTGGRSTDTQYF.

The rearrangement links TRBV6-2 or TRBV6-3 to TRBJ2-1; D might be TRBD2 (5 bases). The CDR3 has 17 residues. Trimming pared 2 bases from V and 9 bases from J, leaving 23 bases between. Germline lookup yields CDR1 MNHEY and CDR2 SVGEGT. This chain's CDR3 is CASSYEPGFRIGGEQFF. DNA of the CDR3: TGTGCCAGCAGTTACGAACCGGGATTTAGGATCGGCGGTGAGCAGTTCTTC.

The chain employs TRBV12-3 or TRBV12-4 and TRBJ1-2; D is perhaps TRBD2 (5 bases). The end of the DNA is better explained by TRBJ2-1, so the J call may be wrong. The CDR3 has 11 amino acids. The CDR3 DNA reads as TGTGCCAGCAGTTTTTCTGAGGGCCAGTTCTTC. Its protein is CASSFSEGQFF.

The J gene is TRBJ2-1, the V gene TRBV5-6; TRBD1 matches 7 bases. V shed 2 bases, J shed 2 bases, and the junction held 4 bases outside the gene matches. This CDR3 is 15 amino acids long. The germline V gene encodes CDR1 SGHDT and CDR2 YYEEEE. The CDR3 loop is CASSFGDRAYNEQFF. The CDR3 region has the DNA TGTGCCAGCAGCTTCGGAGACAGGGCCTACAATGAGCAGTTCTTC. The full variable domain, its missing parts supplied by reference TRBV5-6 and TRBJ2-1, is DAGVTQSPTHLIKTRGQQVTLRCSPKSGHDTVSWYQQALGQGPQFIFQYYEEEERQRGNFPDRFSGHQFPNYSSELNVNALLLGDSALYLCASSFGDRAYNEQFFGPGTRLTVL.

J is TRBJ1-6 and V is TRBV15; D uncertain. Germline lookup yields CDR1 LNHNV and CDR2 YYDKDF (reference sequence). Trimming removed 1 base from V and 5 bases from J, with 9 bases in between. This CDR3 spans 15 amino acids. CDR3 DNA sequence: TGTGCCACCAGCAGAGGGGGAGCGAATAATTCACCCCTCCACTTT. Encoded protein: CATSRGGANNSPLHF.

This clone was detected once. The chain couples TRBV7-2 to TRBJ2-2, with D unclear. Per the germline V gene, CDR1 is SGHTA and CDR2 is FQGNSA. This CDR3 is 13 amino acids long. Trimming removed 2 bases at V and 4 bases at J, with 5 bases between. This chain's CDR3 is CASSLRFTGELFF. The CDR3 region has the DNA TGTGCCAGCAGCTTACGTTTCACCGGGGAGCTGTTTTTT.

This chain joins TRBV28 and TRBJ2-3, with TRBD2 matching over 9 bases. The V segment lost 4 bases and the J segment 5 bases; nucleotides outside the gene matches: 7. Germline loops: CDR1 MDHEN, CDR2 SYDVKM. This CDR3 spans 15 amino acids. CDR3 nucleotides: TGTGCCAGCAGTTCGTTAGCGGGAGCCGGAGATACGCAGTATTTT. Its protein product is CASSSLAGAGDTQYF.

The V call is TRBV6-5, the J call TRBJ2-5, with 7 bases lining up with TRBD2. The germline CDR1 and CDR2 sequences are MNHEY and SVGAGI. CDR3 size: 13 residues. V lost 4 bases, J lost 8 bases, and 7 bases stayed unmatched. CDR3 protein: CASSSQRGGTQYF. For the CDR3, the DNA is TGTGCCAGCAGTTCCCAGCGGGGAGGAACCCAGTACTTC.

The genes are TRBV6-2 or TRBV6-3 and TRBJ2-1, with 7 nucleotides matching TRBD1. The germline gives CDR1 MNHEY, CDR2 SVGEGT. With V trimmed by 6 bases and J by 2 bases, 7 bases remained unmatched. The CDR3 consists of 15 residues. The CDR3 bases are TGTGCCAGCAGCCCGGACAGGTATACCTACAATGAGCAGTTCTTC. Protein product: CASSPDRYTYNEQFF.

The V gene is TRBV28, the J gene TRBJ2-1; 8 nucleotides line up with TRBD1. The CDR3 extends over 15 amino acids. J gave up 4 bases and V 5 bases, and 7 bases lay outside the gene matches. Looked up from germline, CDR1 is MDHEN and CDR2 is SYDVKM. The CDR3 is CASSPGTGIYNEQFF. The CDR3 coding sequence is TGTGCCAGCAGTCCAGGGACAGGAATTTACAATGAGCAGTTCTTC.

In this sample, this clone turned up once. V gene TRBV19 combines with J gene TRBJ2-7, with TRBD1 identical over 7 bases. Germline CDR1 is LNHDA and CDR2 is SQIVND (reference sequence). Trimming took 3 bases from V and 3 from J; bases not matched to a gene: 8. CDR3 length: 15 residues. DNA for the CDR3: TGTGCCAGTAGTATCGTCGGACAGGCTCGCTACGAGCAGTACTTC. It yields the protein CASSIVGQARYEQYF.

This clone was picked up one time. As DNA, the CDR3 is TGCGCCAGCAGCCCAGGGGGGACTTTCTCCTACGAGCAGTACTTC. Translation: CASSPGGTFSYEQYF. The V and J genes are TRBV5-1 and TRBJ2-7; a possible D gene is TRBD1 (7 bases). The CDR3 has 15 amino acids. CDR1 SGHRS and CDR2 YFSETQ come from the germline V gene. Trimming shortened V by 4 bases and J by 0 bases, and 14 bases separated the two germline ends.

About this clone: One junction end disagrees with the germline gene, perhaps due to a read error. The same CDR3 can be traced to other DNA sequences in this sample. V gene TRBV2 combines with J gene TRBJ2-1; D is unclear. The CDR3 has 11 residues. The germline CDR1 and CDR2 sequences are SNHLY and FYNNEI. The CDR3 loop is CASSPLREQFF. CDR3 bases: TGCGCCTCCTCCCCGTTGCGGGAGCAGTTCTTC.